This T cell receptor (beta chain) was found in a study of T cells in Graves' hyperthyroidism and ophthalmopathy. Across the study: Peripheral blood collection took place at initial diagnosis, before any treatment. Findings and caveats of the study: Blood held most thyroid clonotypes expanded above 0.001 frequency.

Researchers amplified the TCR beta CDR3 regions from RNA transcripts. The HTBI primer set served for first-round RT-PCR of the TCR CDR3. TCRdb re-derived calls from the multiplex PCR reads in MiXCR, one entry per CDR3 protein. The table lists some 300,000 distinct CDR3 sequences, roughly 15% of them singletons. This CDR3 spans 14 amino acids. V shed 7 bases and J shed 1 base, with 11 bases lying between them. In germline, CDR1 is MNHEY, CDR2 SVGEGT. This clonotype was seen at least ten times. Its cognate antigen is unknown. The chain employs TRBV6-2 or TRBV6-3 and TRBJ2-1; D remains unclear. The receptor was derived from a woman in her 30s with Graves' hyperthyroidism that later progressed to Graves' ophthalmopathy. Sequenced material: blood. In DNA form, the CDR3 reads TGTGCCAGCAAGGCATTTGGATCCTACAATGAGCAGTTCTTC. Its protein product is CASKAFGSYNEQFF.